A single sample is the source of the 2 T cell receptor beta chains below, sequenced in a study of blood T cell repertoires in COVID-19. TCRdb's copy holds only in-frame clones and misses some; the assay was immunoSEQ multiplex PCR. Among 300,000 to 350,000 clones listed, about 90% were seen once. Sequences were obtained from PBMCs or T cells enriched from blood (not recorded which). These receptors were taken from a woman aged 25 to 45 who had been exposed to COVID-19.

This chain links TRBV4-2 with TRBJ1-4, with 11 bases matching TRBD1. Germline CDR1 reads LGHNA; CDR2 reads YNFKEQ. This CDR3 comprises 15 residues. J gave up 8 bases and V 4 bases, and 6 bases lay outside the gene matches. The CDR3 DNA is TGTGCCAGCAGCCCAACCGGGACAGGGGGAGAAAAACTGTTTTTT. Protein product: CASSPTGTGGEKLFF.

This chain uses TRBV28 with TRBJ1-2; no clear D gene. Trimming took 5 bases from V and 5 from J, leaving 15 bases between them. Germline CDR1 reads MDHEN; CDR2 reads SYDVKM. The CDR3 runs 14 residues. The CDR3 reads CASSPPFERYGYTF. CDR3 nucleotide sequence: TGTGCCAGCAGTCCCCCGTTCGAGAGGTATGGCTACACCTTC.